These 15 T cell receptor beta chains were all obtained from the same sample, sequenced in a study of blood T cell repertoires in COVID-19. Some clones are missing from TCRdb's copy, which holds only in-frame ones; the method was immunoSEQ multiplex PCR. In the table there are about 200,000 clones, roughly 92% of which are singletons. What was sequenced was peripheral blood. Source of these receptors: a man aged 55 to 70 with COVID-19, enrolled during active disease.

The chain links TRBV6-5 to TRBJ1-6; 7 bases align to TRBD1. Germline V lookup: CDR1 MNHEY, CDR2 SVGAGI. The length of the CDR3 is 15 residues. V gave up 0 bases and J gave up 10 bases; unmatched junction bases: 6. CDR3 region: CASSYSKRGRSPLHF. The DNA for the CDR3 is TGTGCCAGCAGTTACTCGAAAAGGGGGCGATCACCCCTCCACTTT.

This sequence joins TRBV2 and TRBJ1-5; TRBD1 matches 9 bases. This CDR3 has 13 amino acids. Germline V gene sequence: CDR1 SNHLY, CDR2 FYNNEI. V shed 8 bases, J shed 7 bases, and the junction held 6 bases outside the gene matches. The CDR3 here is CASGRDREQPQHF. CDR3 nucleotides: TGTGCCAGCGGCCGGGACAGGGAACAGCCCCAGCATTTT.

The V gene is TRBV30, the J gene TRBJ1-5; D ambiguous. Germline V gives CDR1 GTSNPN, CDR2 SVGIG (reference sequence). V lost 5 bases and J 3 bases, leaving 11 bases between the germline ends. The CDR3 has 13 amino acids. The CDR3: CAWSSRVNQPQHF. DNA of the CDR3: TGTGCCTGGTCCTCGAGGGTCAATCAGCCCCAGCATTTT. The variable domain in full, completed from reference TRBV30 and TRBJ1-5, reads SQTIHQWPATLVQPVGSPLSLECTVEGTSNPNLYWYRQAAGRGLQLLFYSVGIGQISSEVPQNLSASRPQDRQFILSSKKLLLSDSGFYLCAWSSRVNQPQHFGDGTRLSIL.

This chain uses TRBV28 with TRBJ1-1; no clear D. V gave up 0 bases and J gave up 8 bases, with 7 bases separating them. The CDR3 extends over 12 amino acids. Germline CDR1 reads MDHEN; CDR2 reads SYDVKM. CDR3: CASSLWRGEAFF. As DNA, the CDR3 is TGTGCCAGCAGTTTATGGCGCGGGGAAGCTTTCTTT. The variable domain in full, with the rest retrieved from reference TRBV28 and TRBJ1-1, is DVKVTQSSRYLVKRTGEKVFLECVQDMDHENMFWYRQDPGLGLRLIYFSYDVKMKEKGDIPEGYSVSREKKERFSLILESASTNQTSMYLCASSLWRGEAFFGQGTRLTVV.

The V call is TRBV11-3, the J call TRBJ2-3; possibly TRBD2 for D (6 bases). Germline V gives CDR1 SGHNT, CDR2 YENEEA. This CDR3 is 17 amino acids long. Between the trimmed V and J ends, which lost 4 bases and 4 bases, there was a span of 21 bases. The CDR3 region is CASSSLGAGSSADTQYF. In DNA, the CDR3 is TGTGCCAGCAGCTCCTTAGGGGCGGGGAGTTCGGCAGATACGCAGTATTTT. Full variable domain (missing parts from reference TRBV11-3 and TRBJ2-3): EAGVVQSPRYKIIEKKQPVAFWCNPISGHNTLYWYLQNLGQGPELLIRYENEEAVDDSQLPKDRFSAERLKGVDSTLKIQPAELGDSAVYLCASSSLGAGSSADTQYFGPGTRLTVL.

This chain uses TRBV20-1 with TRBJ2-7, with D perhaps TRBD1 (5 bases). The germline CDR1 and CDR2 sequences are DFQATT and SNEGSKA (reference sequence). V was trimmed by 4 bases and J by 6 bases, leaving 10 bases between them. CDR3 length: 11 amino acids. CDR3 bases: TGCAGTGCTACCAAGGGGCCCGAGCAGTACTTC. It is translated as CSATKGPEQYF.

The J gene is TRBJ2-3, the V gene TRBV24-1; perhaps TRBD2 as D (5 bases). Germline V lookup: CDR1 KGHDR, CDR2 SFDVKD. This CDR3 is 17 amino acids long. Deletions cut 4 bases from V and 2 bases from J, with 18 bases between. CDR3 sequence: CATSDGSLGGPTDTQYF. CDR3 coding DNA: TGTGCCACCAGTGACGGTTCGCTAGGAGGACCCACAGATACGCAGTATTTT.

The chain's CDR3 is CASSQDLPGGSKNIQYF. CDR3 DNA: TGTGCCAGCAGCCAGGACTTGCCGGGAGGCTCCAAAAACATTCAGTACTTC. This chain connects TRBV4-2 to TRBJ2-4, with TRBD2 matching 7 bases. Germline lookup yields CDR1 LGHNA and CDR2 YNFKEQ. The CDR3 totals 17 residues. The J segment lost 2 bases and the V segment lost 3 bases, leaving 10 bases of the junction unmatched.

V and J are TRBV6-2 or TRBV6-3 and TRBJ2-1, with 9 bases identical to TRBD2. The trim removed 2 bases at V and 7 bases at J, leaving 6 bases unmatched. The length of the CDR3 is 15 residues. CDR1 and CDR2 from the germline V gene are MNHEY and SVGEGT. CDR3 in DNA: TGTGCCAGCAGTTACCGCCTAGCGGGAACGAATGAGCAGTTCTTC. Its protein is CASSYRLAGTNEQFF.

J is TRBJ2-3 and V is TRBV3-1 (or the pseudogene TRBV3-2); the match to TRBD2 covers 9 bases. The V gene's germline CDR1 is LGHDT and CDR2 YNNKEL (reference sequence). This CDR3 contains 17 residues. V lost 0 bases, J lost 4 bases, and 8 bases stayed unmatched. The chain's CDR3 is CASSQERGGLDPDTQYF. The CDR3 DNA reads as TGTGCCAGCAGCCAAGAGCGGGGGGGCCTCGACCCAGATACGCAGTATTTT.

The V and J genes are TRBV24-1 and TRBJ2-3; 7 nucleotides align to TRBD2. Germline V gives CDR1 KGHDR, CDR2 SFDVKD. The CDR3 contains 15 residues. V gave up 4 bases and J gave up 3 bases; unmatched junction bases: 6. The CDR3 sequence is CATSDPRTRTDTQYF. CDR3 nucleotides: TGTGCCACCAGTGACCCAAGGACTAGAACAGATACGCAGTATTTT.

J is TRBJ2-7 and V is TRBV19; TRBD1 matches at 11 bases. Germline values: CDR1 LNHDA, CDR2 SQIVND (reference sequence). V shed 7 bases and J 1 base; nucleotides not matched to a gene: 6. This CDR3 is built from 15 residues. CDR3 amino acids: CASTPDRGRSYEQYF. CDR3 nucleotides: TGTGCCAGTACCCCGGACAGGGGGCGATCCTACGAGCAGTACTTC.

V gene TRBV18 combines with J gene TRBJ1-2; 9 bases fit TRBD1. The CDR3 has 13 amino acids. With 4 bases clipped from V and 8 bases from J, the junction kept 5 bases outside the gene matches. CDR1 is KGHSH, CDR2 LQKENI, per germline. CDR3 residues: CASSRDRDRGYTF. The DNA for the CDR3 is TGTGCCAGCTCACGGGACAGGGATAGGGGCTACACCTTC.

The genes are TRBV27 and TRBJ2-2, with a tentative D call TRBD2 (6 bases). V was shortened by 6 bases and J by 7 bases, with 12 bases between the two germline ends. Germline V gene sequence: CDR1 MNHEY, CDR2 SMNVEV (reference sequence). This CDR3 is 13 amino acids long. CDR3 nucleotides: TGTGCCAGCAGGGGACTTTACGGCGGGGAGCTGTTTTTT. Amino acid sequence: CASRGLYGGELFF.

The gene calls are TRBV19 and TRBJ1-3, with 9 bases identical to TRBD1. With V trimmed by 5 bases and J by 0 bases, 8 bases remained unmatched. Germline CDR1 reads LNHDA; CDR2 reads SQIVND (reference sequence). The CDR3 length is 17 residues. CDR3 coding DNA: TGTGCCAGTAGTCCCGGACAGGGGAGCGCCTCTGGAAACACCATATATTTT. Its translation: CASSPGQGSASGNTIYF.